What follows are 13 T cell receptor beta chains derived from one specimen sequenced in a study of blood T cell repertoires in COVID-19. TCRdb's table, derived via immunoSEQ multiplex PCR, lists solely in-frame clones and lacks some. Of about 120,000 clones in the sample, more than 60% were seen once. Sequenced: peripheral blood. The source is a man between 50 and 59 years old with acute or convalescent COVID-19.

The chain links TRBV15 to TRBJ2-1; 12 nucleotides match TRBD2. CDR1 is LNHNV and CDR2 is YYDKDF in the germline V gene (reference sequence). V gave up 6 bases and J gave up 5 bases; unmatched junction bases: 5. The CDR3 contains 15 residues. The CDR3 spells CATRATSGGNNEQFF. The CDR3 region has the DNA TGTGCCACCAGGGCGACTAGCGGGGGAAACAATGAGCAGTTCTTC.

V and J are TRBV27 and TRBJ2-7; a weak D match, TRBD2 (5 bases). Germline V gene data show CDR1 as MNHEY and CDR2 as SMNVEV (reference sequence). The ends were cut back, 6 bases at V and 3 bases at J, with 18 bases in the middle. This CDR3 contains 15 residues. The CDR3 coding sequence is TGTGCCAGCAGCTCGCCCGGACTGTCTTTCTACGAGCAGTACTTC. Translation gives CASSSPGLSFYEQYF.

V gene TRBV5-6 combines with J gene TRBJ2-1; TRBD2 aligns across 12 bases. This CDR3 is built from 16 residues. The germline CDR1 and CDR2 sequences are SGHDT and YYEEEE. J lost 9 bases, V lost 0 bases, and 7 bases had no gene match. The CDR3 nucleotides are TGTGCCAGCAGCTTGGAGGCTAGCGGGGGGGCAGGTGAGCAGTTCTTC. Translated, it gives CASSLEASGGAGEQFF. Based on the CDR3 plus reference TRBV5-6 and TRBJ2-1, the full variable domain is DAGVTQSPTHLIKTRGQQVTLRCSPKSGHDTVSWYQQALGQGPQFIFQYYEEEERQRGNFPDRFSGHQFPNYSSELNVNALLLGDSALYLCASSLEASGGAGEQFFGPGTRLTVL.

The CDR3 is CASSPLQGRSTEAFF. The CDR3 DNA reads as TGTGCCAGCAGTCCCCTACAGGGGAGAAGCACTGAAGCTTTCTTT. The chain links TRBV28 to TRBJ1-1, with 7 bases aligning to TRBD1. CDR3 length: 15 residues. CDR1 and CDR2 from the germline V gene are MDHEN and SYDVKM. V was clipped by 5 bases and J by 4 bases; unmatched bases: 10.

This chain links TRBV5-1 with TRBJ1-5; D is ambiguous. Germline values: CDR1 SGHRS, CDR2 YFSETQ. V was cut by 0 bases and J by 5 bases, with 12 bases left in between. The CDR3 spans 15 residues. The CDR3 nucleotides read TGCGCCAGCAGCTTGGGGGGAGGAGCGCATCAGCCCCAGCATTTT. Its translation is CASSLGGGAHQPQHF.

The chain links TRBV4-2 to TRBJ1-3, with TRBD1 matching 7 bases. The CDR3 length is 13 residues. The germline V gene encodes CDR1 LGHNA and CDR2 YNFKEQ. The V and J ends lost 3 bases and 10 bases, in that order; junction bases with no gene match: 6. CDR3 sequence (DNA): TGTGCCAGCAGCCAGGACAGGTACGAGACCATATATTTT. It encodes CASSQDRYETIYF.

The chain recombines TRBV29-1 with TRBJ1-2; 7 nucleotides line up with TRBD1. The CDR3 sequence is 14 residues long. V lost 0 bases and J lost 4; bases outside the gene matches: 5. Germline V gene data show CDR1 as SQVTM and CDR2 as ANQGSEA. As DNA, the CDR3 is TGCAGCGTTGAAGAAAGGGGACAGATCTATGGCTACACCTTC. Translated, it gives CSVEERGQIYGYTF.

The V and J genes are TRBV5-1 and TRBJ1-6; TRBD1 might be the D (5 bases). V dropped 3 bases and J dropped 6 bases, with 7 bases sitting between them. The germline gives CDR1 SGHRS, CDR2 YFSETQ. The CDR3 consists of 13 residues. The CDR3: CASSSDSNSPLHF. In DNA, the CDR3 is TGCGCCAGCAGCTCCGACAGTAATTCACCCCTCCACTTT. Based on the CDR3 plus reference TRBV5-1 and TRBJ1-6, the full variable domain is KAGVTQTPRYLIKTRGQQVTLSCSPISGHRSVSWYQQTPGQGLQFLFEYFSETQRNKGNFPGRFSGRQFSNSRSEMNVSTLELGDSALYLCASSSDSNSPLHFGNGTRLTVT.

The chain combines TRBV5-1 with TRBJ2-1; possible D gene TRBD2, 6 bases. Germline lookup yields CDR1 SGHRS and CDR2 YFSETQ. V was trimmed by 2 bases and J by 0 bases, leaving 15 bases between them. The CDR3 extends over 17 amino acids. CDR3 in amino acids: CASSFYARDVSYNEQFF. The CDR3 DNA reads as TGCGCCAGCAGCTTCTATGCGCGGGACGTCTCCTACAATGAGCAGTTCTTC.

The CDR3 DNA reads as TGTGCCAGCAGCTTGTCCGGGACAGGGGTTGGCTACACCTTC. As protein: CASSLSGTGVGYTF. The chain combines TRBV5-4 with TRBJ1-2; 10 bases fit TRBD1. The V and J ends lost 1 base and 7 bases, in that order; junction bases with no gene match: 4. The CDR3 length is 14 residues. Germline CDR1 reads SGHNT; CDR2 reads YYREEE (reference sequence).

V is TRBV9 and J is TRBJ1-1, with 8 bases aligning to TRBD1. Germline assignment: CDR1 SGDLS and CDR2 YYNGEE. The CDR3 consists of 13 residues. The ends lost 3 bases at V and 5 bases at J; junction bases unmatched: 3. CDR3 amino acids: CASSGTGGTEAFF. CDR3 bases: TGTGCCAGCAGCGGTACAGGGGGGACTGAAGCTTTCTTT. The full variable domain, in which reference TRBV9 and TRBJ1-1 provide the parts outside the CDR3, is DSGVTQTPKHLITATGQRVTLRCSPRSGDLSVYWYQQSLDQGLQFLIQYYNGEERAKGNILERFSAQQFPDLHSELNLSSLELGDSALYFCASSGTGGTEAFFGQGTRLTVV.

On this clone: Other DNA sequences of this sample code for an identical CDR3. The gene calls are TRBV5-1 and TRBJ1-4, with 8 bases lining up with TRBD1. The germline CDR1 and CDR2 sequences are SGHRS and YFSETQ. V lost 1 base, J lost 5 bases, and 4 bases stayed unmatched. The CDR3 spans 15 residues. CDR3 residues: CASSLQGARNEKLFF. The DNA of the CDR3 is TGCGCCAGCAGCTTGCAGGGGGCTCGAAATGAAAAACTGTTTTTT. Using reference TRBV5-1 and TRBJ1-4 for the parts outside the CDR3, the full variable domain is KAGVTQTPRYLIKTRGQQVTLSCSPISGHRSVSWYQQTPGQGLQFLFEYFSETQRNKGNFPGRFSGRQFSNSRSEMNVSTLELGDSALYLCASSLQGARNEKLFFGSGTQLSVL.

CDR3 protein: CASSISYGSYSNQPQHF. Here the CDR3 DNA reads TGTGCCAGTAGTATATCTTATGGCAGTTATAGCAATCAGCCCCAGCATTTT. This chain connects TRBV19 to TRBJ1-5, with no clear D. The CDR3 extends over 17 amino acids. V dropped 2 bases and J dropped 0 bases, with 14 bases sitting between them. Per the germline V gene, CDR1 is LNHDA and CDR2 is SQIVND (reference sequence).